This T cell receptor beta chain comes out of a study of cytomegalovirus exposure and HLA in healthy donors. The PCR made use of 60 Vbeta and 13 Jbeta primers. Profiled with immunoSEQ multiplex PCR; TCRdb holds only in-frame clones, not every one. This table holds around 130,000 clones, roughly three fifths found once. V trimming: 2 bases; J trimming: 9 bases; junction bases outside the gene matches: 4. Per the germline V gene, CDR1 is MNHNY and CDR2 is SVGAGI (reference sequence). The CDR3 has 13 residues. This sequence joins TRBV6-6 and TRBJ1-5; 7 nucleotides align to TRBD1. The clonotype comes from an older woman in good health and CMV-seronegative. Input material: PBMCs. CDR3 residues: CASSYSAGGPQHF. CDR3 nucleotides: TGTGCCAGCAGTTACAGCGCAGGGGGGCCCCAGCATTTT.